These 30 T cell receptor beta chains were all obtained from the same sample, sequenced in a study of blood T cell repertoires in COVID-19. Here immunoSEQ multiplex PCR was the method, and the copy in TCRdb shows in-frame clones only, minus some. The data show 350,000 to 400,000 clones, around 87% seen once. Sequencing input: PBMCs or T cells enriched from blood (not recorded which). These receptors came from a man aged 18 to 29 who had recovered from COVID-19.

The CDR3 region is CSVDVHRPGGANTIYF. DNA of the CDR3: TGCAGCGTTGACGTTCACCGCCCAGGGGGCGCGAACACCATATATTTT. The chain is built from TRBV29-1 and TRBJ1-3; 8 bases map to TRBD1. V gave up 3 bases and J gave up 7 bases; unmatched junction bases: 14. Germline CDR1 SQVTM, CDR2 ANQGSEA. This CDR3 comprises 16 residues.

J is TRBJ1-2 and V is TRBV6-5; 9 bases match TRBD1. The CDR3 length is 15 residues. V dropped 4 bases and J dropped 4; count of bases not matched to a gene: 7. CDR1 and CDR2 (germline): MNHEY, SVGAGI. The CDR3 nucleotides are TGTGCCAGCAGTTTCCTCGGACAGGGGTCCTATGGCTACACCTTC. It codes for CASSFLGQGSYGYTF.

The rearrangement uses TRBV18 and TRBJ1-5; 7 nucleotides agree with TRBD1. CDR1 is KGHSH and CDR2 is LQKENI in the germline V gene. The CDR3 loop spans 16 amino acids. With V trimmed by 3 bases and J by 6 bases, 11 bases remained unmatched. The CDR3 reads CASSPRTGSSPQPQHF. DNA for the CDR3: TGTGCCAGCTCACCTCGGACAGGATCAAGCCCTCAGCCCCAGCATTTT.

For this clone: Different DNA sequences within this sample yield the same CDR3. The CDR3 is CASSLGQGYGYTF. The CDR3 DNA reads TGTGCCAGCAGCTTAGGCCAGGGCTATGGCTACACCTTC. This rearrangement joins TRBV11-2 to TRBJ1-2; perhaps TRBD1 as D (5 bases). V lost 1 base, J lost 4 bases, and 7 bases lay in between. The CDR3 consists of 13 residues. Germline assignment: CDR1 SGHAT and CDR2 FQNNGV.

The chain uses TRBV5-1 and TRBJ1-2; no firm D call. This CDR3 has 14 amino acids. Deletions cut 4 bases from V and 7 bases from J, with 17 bases between. Looked up from germline, CDR1 is SGHRS and CDR2 is YFSETQ. CDR3 in DNA: TGCGCCAGCAGCCCCCCGGACTTATCAGGTGGCTACACCTTC. Protein product: CASSPPDLSGGYTF.

The gene calls are TRBV5-5 and TRBJ1-2; tentatively, D is TRBD1 (5 bases). Trimming removed 2 bases at V and 6 bases at J, with 8 bases between. Germline V gives CDR1 SGHKS, CDR2 YYEKEE (reference sequence). The CDR3 is made up of 12 amino acids. CDR3 in DNA: TGTGCCAGCAGCTTAGGGGAAAATGGCTACACCTTC. Translation: CASSLGENGYTF. Using reference TRBV5-5 and TRBJ1-2 for the parts outside the CDR3, the full variable domain is DAGVTQSPTHLIKTRGQQVTLRCSPISGHKSVSWYQQVLGQGPQFIFQYYEKEERGRGNFPDRFSARQFPNYSSELNVNALLLGDSALYLCASSLGENGYTFGSGTRLTVV.

J is TRBJ1-5 and V is TRBV19; 10 bases agree with TRBD1. This CDR3 has 18 amino acids. Germline V lookup: CDR1 LNHDA, CDR2 SQIVND (reference sequence). The J segment lost 4 bases and the V segment lost 9 bases, leaving 18 bases of the junction unmatched. CDR3 sequence: CARPWTGGMRPLNQPQHF. CDR3 in DNA: TGTGCCAGACCCTGGACAGGGGGGATGAGGCCCCTTAATCAGCCCCAGCATTTT.

The chain joins TRBV19 to TRBJ2-3; D might be TRBD1 (5 bases). With 3 bases removed from V and 6 bases from J, the gap between germline ends came to 22 bases. The CDR3 contains 17 residues. The V gene's germline CDR1 is LNHDA and CDR2 SQIVND (reference sequence). The CDR3 DNA is TGTGCCAGTAGTATGGTCCCCGCGGCAGGGTCAGGGGATACGCAGTATTTT. Encoded protein: CASSMVPAAGSGDTQYF.

The rearrangement joins TRBV11-3 to TRBJ1-1; D is unclear. Trimming removed 5 bases at V and 10 bases at J, with 14 bases between. The CDR3 is 12 amino acids. In germline, CDR1 is SGHNT, CDR2 YENEEA. This CDR3 reads CASSRTGGGAFF. The CDR3 bases are TGTGCCAGCAGCCGGACGGGTGGAGGAGCTTTCTTT.

The chain couples TRBV10-3 to TRBJ2-1; TRBD1 agrees at 7 bases. Per germline, CDR1 ENHRY and CDR2 SYGVKD. The CDR3 spans 16 residues. V lost 1 base, J lost 6 bases, and 9 bases stayed unmatched. CDR3 residues: CAISELQGLTFNEQFF. In DNA, the CDR3 is TGTGCCATCAGTGAGTTACAGGGGTTGACTTTCAATGAGCAGTTCTTC.

The chain has TRBV10-3 and TRBJ2-7; 11 nucleotides align to TRBD2. Germline trimming cut 0 bases from V and 3 bases from J; bases unmatched to any gene: 16. Germline V gene sequence: CDR1 ENHRY, CDR2 SYGVKD. This CDR3 region has 20 residues. CDR3 sequence reads: CAISESKTSGIKKGSYEQYF. The CDR3, as DNA: TGTGCCATCAGTGAGTCGAAGACTAGCGGGATAAAAAAAGGCAGCTACGAGCAGTACTTC.

The chain combines TRBV30 with TRBJ2-3; possible D gene TRBD1, 5 bases. Trimming pared 0 bases from V and 5 bases from J, leaving 21 bases between. This CDR3 has 17 amino acids. Germline CDR1 and CDR2: GTSNPN and SVGIG (reference sequence). DNA of the CDR3: TGTGCCTGGAGTGTAAGTCAGGCAGGGTCTCATCAAGATACGCAGTATTTT. This translates into CAWSVSQAGSHQDTQYF.

The chain carries TRBV2 and TRBJ1-5; no firm D call. The CDR3 length is 15 residues. Between the trimmed V and J ends, which lost 2 bases and 2 bases, there was a span of 10 bases. Per germline, CDR1 SNHLY and CDR2 FYNNEI. This CDR3 reads CASSEIRQGNQPQHF. As DNA, the CDR3 is TGTGCCAGCAGTGAAATTCGGCAGGGCAATCAGCCCCAGCATTTT.

The chain has TRBV5-4 and TRBJ1-5; 7 nucleotides agree with TRBD1. With V trimmed by 0 bases and J by 0 bases, 12 bases remained unmatched. The CDR3 contains 19 residues. Germline CDR1 SGHNT, CDR2 YYREEE (reference sequence). The CDR3 coding sequence is TGTGCCAGCAGCTTGGCCTTAGGGGGCCCCCCATATAGCAATCAGCCCCAGCATTTT. Protein product: CASSLALGGPPYSNQPQHF.

This clone has only one observation. This chain links TRBV6-2 or TRBV6-3 with TRBJ1-5; D is perhaps TRBD1 (6 bases). Trimming pared 2 bases from V and 0 bases from J, leaving 8 bases between. The CDR3 runs 15 residues. CDR1 and CDR2 (germline): MNHEY, SVGEGT. CDR3 in amino acids: CASSYGDISNQPQHF. For the CDR3, the DNA is TGTGCCAGCAGTTACGGGGACATTAGCAATCAGCCCCAGCATTTT.

The genes are TRBV6-5 and TRBJ1-1; 7 bases fit TRBD1. Germline assignment: CDR1 MNHEY and CDR2 SVGAGI. The trim removed 6 bases at V and 1 base at J, leaving 11 bases unmatched. The CDR3 covers 16 residues. CDR3 bases: TGTGCCAGCAGGTACGGAGGGGGCGCAGGGAACACTGAAGCTTTCTTT. It yields the protein CASRYGGGAGNTEAFF.

The rearrangement joins TRBV12-3 or TRBV12-4 to TRBJ2-1, with 7 bases identical to TRBD1. The CDR3 has 12 amino acids. V shed 5 bases and J 7 bases; nucleotides not matched to a gene: 2. CDR3 loop: CASSRGRNEQFF. CDR3 DNA sequence: TGTGCCAGCAGTAGGGGGCGGAATGAGCAGTTCTTC.

The chain links TRBV9 to TRBJ2-3; 8 positions match TRBD1. The CDR3 runs 15 residues. Germline V gene data show CDR1 as SGDLS and CDR2 as YYNGEE. Germline trimming cut 4 bases from V and 0 bases from J; bases unmatched to any gene: 4. For the CDR3, the DNA is TGTGCCAGCAGCTCCGGACAGGGTAGCACAGATACGCAGTATTTT. Its translation: CASSSGQGSTDTQYF. The whole variable domain, filled in from reference TRBV9 and TRBJ2-3, reads DSGVTQTPKHLITATGQRVTLRCSPRSGDLSVYWYQQSLDQGLQFLIQYYNGEERAKGNILERFSAQQFPDLHSELNLSSLELGDSALYFCASSSGQGSTDTQYFGPGTRLTVL.

This sequence joins TRBV9 and TRBJ2-7; D is unclear. Germline loops: CDR1 SGDLS, CDR2 YYNGEE. V lost 4 bases and J 1 base, leaving 12 bases between the germline ends. The CDR3 sequence is 14 residues long. The CDR3 loop is CASSLGPTSYEQYF. In DNA form, the CDR3 reads TGTGCCAGCAGCTTGGGCCCTACTTCCTACGAGCAGTACTTC.

The J gene is TRBJ1-2, the V gene TRBV25-1, with no clear D. The germline gives CDR1 MGHDK, CDR2 SYGVNS. Trimming stripped 4 bases from V and 3 bases from J, with 6 bases between. CDR3 size: 12 residues. CDR3 protein: CASSGGDYGYTF. CDR3 nucleotide sequence: TGTGCCAGCAGTGGCGGGGACTATGGCTACACCTTC.

V usage is TRBV5-6 and J usage is TRBJ2-3, with 11 bases lining up with TRBD2. This CDR3 contains 15 residues. With 4 bases clipped from V and 6 bases from J, the junction kept 7 bases outside the gene matches. In germline, CDR1 is SGHDT, CDR2 YYEEEE. The CDR3 is CASSRIAGGLDTQYF. The CDR3 DNA reads TGTGCCAGCAGCCGTATAGCGGGGGGGCTCGATACGCAGTATTTT.

The chain has TRBV6-1 and TRBJ1-1; no clear D. Germline CDR1 and CDR2: MNHNS and SASEGT. V was pared by 2 bases and J by 5 bases, with 12 bases between. The CDR3 runs to 14 residues. The CDR3 here is CASSEIGLSTEAFF. The CDR3 DNA follows: TGTGCCAGCAGTGAAATTGGGCTGAGTACTGAAGCTTTCTTT.

The V and J genes are TRBV11-3 and TRBJ1-5; tentatively, D is TRBD1 (6 bases). V lost 4 bases and J 9 bases, leaving 16 bases between the germline ends. The CDR3 length is 14 residues. Germline V lookup: CDR1 SGHNT, CDR2 YENEEA. The chain's CDR3 is CASSSTGQLRPQHF. The CDR3 DNA is TGTGCCAGCAGCTCGACAGGACAATTACGGCCCCAGCATTTT.

The chain combines TRBV9 with TRBJ2-1, with 10 nucleotides matching TRBD2. V lost 0 bases, J lost 4 bases, and 10 bases stayed unmatched. This CDR3 is 18 amino acids long. Germline V gene data show CDR1 as SGDLS and CDR2 as YYNGEE. The CDR3 DNA reads as TGTGCCAGCAGCGTAGCTCTCGCTAGCGGGGGAATATACAATGAGCAGTTCTTC. Amino acid sequence: CASSVALASGGIYNEQFF.

This chain connects TRBV30 to TRBJ1-1; maybe TRBD1 (5 bases). Germline V gene data show CDR1 as GTSNPN and CDR2 as SVGIG (reference sequence). The CDR3 runs 12 residues. V lost 2 bases to trimming and J lost 5 bases, with 9 bases between them. The CDR3 nucleotides read TGTGCCTGGAGTATTAAGGGGACTGAAGCTTTCTTT. Protein sequence: CAWSIKGTEAFF.

This chain uses TRBV18 with TRBJ2-1, with D hard to call. Germline-derived CDR1 and CDR2 are KGHSH and LQKENI. This CDR3 is built from 13 residues. V gave up 3 bases and J gave up 5 bases, with 8 bases separating them. CDR3 sequence (DNA): TGTGCCAGCTCACCCTCCCTTAACAATGAGCAGTTCTTC. It codes for CASSPSLNNEQFF.

This chain links TRBV7-8 with TRBJ1-5; D uncertain. Germline CDR1 SGHVS, CDR2 FQNEAQ. V gave up 5 bases and J gave up 3 bases, with 5 bases separating them. This CDR3 has 12 amino acids. Here the CDR3 reads CASSLYNQPQHF. CDR3 nucleotides: TGTGCCAGCAGCCTCTACAATCAGCCCCAGCATTTT.

The chain recombines TRBV7-2 with TRBJ2-3, with D possibly TRBD2 on 6 matching bases. V lost 1 base, J lost 0 bases, and 11 bases lay in between. The CDR3 extends over 16 amino acids. Germline values: CDR1 SGHTA, CDR2 FQGNSA. CDR3 sequence: CASSLVAGWSTDTQYF. CDR3 nucleotide sequence: TGTGCCAGCAGCTTAGTCGCGGGGTGGAGCACAGATACGCAGTATTTT.

The rearrangement links TRBV19 to TRBJ2-5; a possible D gene is TRBD2 (6 bases). Germline values: CDR1 LNHDA, CDR2 SQIVND (reference sequence). The ends were cut back, 7 bases at V and 2 bases at J, with 11 bases in the middle. The CDR3 is made up of 13 amino acids. The CDR3 reads CASNRLGQETQYF. CDR3 DNA sequence: TGTGCCAGTAACCGACTAGGTCAAGAGACCCAGTACTTC.

This chain joins TRBV5-1 and TRBJ1-2; possible D gene TRBD1, 5 bases. Germline V gene lookup returns CDR1 SGHRS and CDR2 YFSETQ. V was trimmed by 0 bases and J by 3 bases, leaving 12 bases between them. The CDR3 spans 15 residues. CDR3 protein: CASSLGSGGYYGYTF. The CDR3 DNA sequence: TGCGCCAGCAGCTTGGGGTCCGGGGGGTACTATGGCTACACCTTC.